The 13 T cell receptor beta chains below all came from one sample that was sequenced in a study of cytomegalovirus exposure and HLA in healthy donors. Vbeta (60) and Jbeta (13) primers were used in the PCR. TCRdb's table, derived via immunoSEQ multiplex PCR, lists solely in-frame clones and lacks some. The sample includes approximately 38,000 clones, roughly 82% of them seen just once. Sequenced material: PBMCs. These receptors originate from a young woman in good health and CMV-seropositive.

The chain uses TRBV11-1 and TRBJ2-3; tentatively, D is TRBD1 (6 bases). CDR3 length: 15 amino acids. V lost 0 bases, J lost 7 bases, and 14 bases lay in between. CDR1 is SGHAT and CDR2 is FQDESV in the germline V gene (reference sequence). The CDR3 protein is CASSLAGQTWNTQYF. For the CDR3, the DNA is TGTGCCAGCAGCTTAGCCGGACAGACCTGGAATACGCAGTATTTT. The full variable domain, rest sourced from reference TRBV11-1 and TRBJ2-3, is EAEVAQSPRYKITEKSQAVAFWCDPISGHATLYWYRQILGQGPELLVQFQDESVVDDSQLPKDRFSAERLKGVDSTLKIQPAELGDSAMYLCASSLAGQTWNTQYFGPGTRLTVL.

As concerns this clone: One end of the junction is discordant with germline, which a read error may explain. The V and J genes are TRBV5-6 and TRBJ2-7; possibly TRBD1 for D (5 bases). The CDR3 covers 12 residues. Per the germline V gene, CDR1 is SGHDT and CDR2 is YYEEEE. The CDR3 spells CASSKDGPGWDF. In DNA form, the CDR3 reads TGTGCCAGCAGCAAGGACGGGCCAGGGTGGGACTTC. The full variable domain, its missing parts supplied by reference TRBV5-6 and TRBJ2-7, is DAGVTQSPTHLIKTRGQQVTLRCSPKSGHDTVSWYQQALGQGPQFIFQYYEEEERQRGNFPDRFSGHQFPNYSSELNVNALLLGDSALYLCASSKDGPGWDFGPGTRLTVT.

Of note for this clone: Germline and junction disagree at one end, which may indicate a read error. The genes are TRBV7-9 and TRBJ2-7; 9 bases are shared with TRBD1. The CDR3 runs 15 residues. Germline assignment: CDR1 SEHNR and CDR2 FQNEAQ (reference sequence). CDR3 region: CASSKGTGSMRGTSF. CDR3 in DNA: TGTGCCAGCAGCAAGGGGACAGGGTCAATGCGGGGGACTTCCTTC.

The gene calls are TRBV7-2 and TRBJ2-3, with 9 bases fitting TRBD2. The CDR3 runs to 15 residues. The germline V gene has CDR1 SGHTA and CDR2 FQGNSA. Germline trimming cut 4 bases from V and 2 bases from J; bases unmatched to any gene: 4. The CDR3 here is CASSSLAGNTDTQYF. The DNA of the CDR3 is TGTGCCAGCAGCTCCCTAGCGGGAAACACAGATACGCAGTATTTT.

The CDR3 sequence: CASSDGTSGEDTQYF. The CDR3 DNA reads TGTGCCAGCAGTGACGGGACTAGCGGGGAAGATACGCAGTATTTT. The V and J genes are TRBV6-4 and TRBJ2-3, with 13 bases lining up with TRBD2. Germline V CDR1 and CDR2: MRHNA, SNTAGT. V shed 2 bases, J shed 5 bases, and the junction held 1 base outside the gene matches. The length of the CDR3 is 15 residues.

A single count supports this clone. The V gene is TRBV7-3, the J gene TRBJ2-7, with 7 bases aligning to TRBD1. This CDR3 is built from 14 residues. V was clipped by 5 bases and J by 2 bases; unmatched bases: 6. From germline, CDR1 is SGHTA and CDR2 FQGTGA. Here the CDR3 DNA reads TGTGCCAGCAGCCCGCCGACAGGGCCCTACGAGCAGTACTTC. Protein sequence: CASSPPTGPYEQYF. Combining the CDR3 with reference TRBV7-3 and TRBJ2-7 gives the whole variable domain GAGVSQTPSNKVTEKGKYVELRCDPISGHTALYWYRQSLGQGPEFLIYFQGTGAADDSGLPNDRFFAVRPEGSVSTLKIQRTERGDSAVYLCASSPPTGPYEQYFGPGTRLTVT.

CDR3 sequence (DNA): TGTGCCAGCACCCCTTACGGTCGGGGAGGGGCCTCCGGTAGGAGCACTGAAGCTTTCTTT. This translates into CASTPYGRGGASGRSTEAFF. V is TRBV28 and J is TRBJ1-1; D is perhaps TRBD1 (5 bases). Germline values: CDR1 MDHEN, CDR2 SYDVKM. This CDR3 region has 20 residues. Trimming pared 7 bases from V and 4 bases from J, leaving 34 bases between.

V gene TRBV19 combines with J gene TRBJ1-2; D possibly corresponds to TRBD1 (5 bases). The CDR3 consists of 13 residues. Germline-derived CDR1 and CDR2 are LNHDA and SQIVND (reference sequence). Trimming removed 7 bases from V and 4 bases from J, with 13 bases in between. For the CDR3, the DNA is TGTGCCAGTAAGGCCGCCGGGGGCTATGGCTACACCTTC. This encodes CASKAAGGYGYTF.

This clone was detected only a few times. This chain connects TRBV11-3 to TRBJ2-1; 7 bases line up with TRBD2. The CDR3 loop spans 18 amino acids. V lost 5 bases, J lost 4 bases, and 17 bases stayed unmatched. Germline values: CDR1 SGHNT, CDR2 YENEEA. CDR3 protein: CASSPGGMGDGVYNEQFF. CDR3 in DNA: TGTGCCAGCAGCCCGGGGGGTATGGGGGACGGAGTATACAATGAGCAGTTCTTC.

This clone appeared once. The chain uses TRBV25-1 and TRBJ2-5; 9 nucleotides agree with TRBD2. V was clipped by 10 bases and J by 3 bases; unmatched bases: 18. Per the germline V gene, CDR1 is MGHDK and CDR2 is SYGVNS. The CDR3 length is 17 residues. The DNA for the CDR3 is TGTGCCACGACTAGCGGTCCCTCGGCGGCCCCCGAAGAGACCCAGTACTTC. Protein product: CATTSGPSAAPEETQYF.

The gene calls are TRBV2 and TRBJ2-2; 8 nucleotides agree with TRBD2. The CDR3 sequence is 18 residues long. The junction had 9 bases not matched to a gene; V was cut back by 2 bases and J by 1 base. Germline V gene data show CDR1 as SNHLY and CDR2 as FYNNEI. CDR3 protein: CASSEMGGAGENTGELFF. The CDR3 nucleotides are TGTGCCAGCAGTGAAATGGGGGGAGCGGGAGAGAACACCGGGGAGCTGTTTTTT. Full variable domain (remainder filled in from reference TRBV2 and TRBJ2-2): EPEVTQTPSHQVTQMGQEVILRCVPISNHLYFYWYRQILGQKVEFLVSFYNNEISEKSEIFDDQFSVERPDGSNFTLKIRSTKLEDSAMYFCASSEMGGAGENTGELFFGEGSRLTVL.

This chain connects TRBV18 to TRBJ2-2; D may be TRBD1 (6 bases). The CDR3 spans 16 residues. Trimming took off 1 base at V and 1 base at J, with 10 bases between the two ends. Germline CDR1 is KGHSH and CDR2 is LQKENI. The DNA for the CDR3 is TGTGCCAGCTCACCACAGACAGGTCGGAACACCGGGGAGCTGTTTTTT. Protein sequence: CASSPQTGRNTGELFF.

The chain is built from TRBV6-6 and TRBJ1-1, with 7 bases fitting TRBD1. V was clipped by 5 bases and J by 1 base; unmatched bases: 7. Germline CDR1 MNHNY, CDR2 SVGAGI (reference sequence). The CDR3 has 15 residues. Written as DNA, the CDR3 is TGTGCCAGCAGTCCCTTCGCAGGGGGGAACACTGAAGCTTTCTTT. Translated: CASSPFAGGNTEAFF.